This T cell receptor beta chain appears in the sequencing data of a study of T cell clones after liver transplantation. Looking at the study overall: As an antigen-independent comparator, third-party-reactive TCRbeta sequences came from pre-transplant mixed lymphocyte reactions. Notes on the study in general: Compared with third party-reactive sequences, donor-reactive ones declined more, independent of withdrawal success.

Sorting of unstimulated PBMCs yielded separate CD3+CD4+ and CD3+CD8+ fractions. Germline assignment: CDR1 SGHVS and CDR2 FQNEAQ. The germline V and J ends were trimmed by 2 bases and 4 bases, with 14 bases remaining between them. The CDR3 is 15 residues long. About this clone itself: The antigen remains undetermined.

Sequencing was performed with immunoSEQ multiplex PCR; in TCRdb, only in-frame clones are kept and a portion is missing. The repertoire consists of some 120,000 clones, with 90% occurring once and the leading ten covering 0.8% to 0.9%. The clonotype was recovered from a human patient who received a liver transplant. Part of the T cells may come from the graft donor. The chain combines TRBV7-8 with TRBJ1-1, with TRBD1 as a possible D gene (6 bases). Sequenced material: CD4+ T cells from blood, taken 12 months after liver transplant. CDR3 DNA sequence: TGTGCCAGCAGCTTAAGAAGGGTAGGGGGCACTGAAGCTTTCTTT. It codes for CASSLRRVGGTEAFF.